This TCR beta chain was identified in a study of cytomegalovirus exposure and HLA in healthy donors. With 60 Vbeta and 13 Jbeta primers, the PCR was carried out. Using immunoSEQ multiplex PCR, the repertoire was profiled, and TCRdb retains in-frame clones only, with some absent. This sample's table reports fewer than 95,000 clones. Specimen: PBMCs. This TCR came from a woman in her forties in good health and CMV-seropositive.

As DNA, the CDR3 is TGTGCCAGCAGCCGACGGACAGGAGGCATGAACACTGAAGCTTTCTTT. The encoded protein is CASSRRTGGMNTEAFF. The J gene is TRBJ1-1, the V gene TRBV7-9; 7 positions match TRBD1. Germline lookup yields CDR1 SEHNR and CDR2 FQNEAQ (reference sequence). The CDR3 spans 16 residues. After removal of 5 bases from V and 0 bases from J, the junction contained 9 bases not matched to a gene.